This T cell receptor (beta chain) was profiled in a study of T cells after yellow fever vaccination. This clonotype was found a few times. TCRdb called the 5' RACE reads again in MiXCR, with one record for every CDR3 protein. The sample records approximately 350,000 distinct CDR3 sequences, 11% being singletons. The germline CDR1 and CDR2 sequences are SQVTM and ANQGSEA. V was shortened by 4 bases and J by 5 bases, with 8 bases between the two germline ends. The CDR3 loop spans 11 amino acids. This clonotype was obtained from a man aged 18 to 30 who received the YFV17D yellow fever vaccine. The sample here was PBMCs, taken on the day of the first yellow fever vaccination. This sequence joins TRBV29-1 and TRBJ2-5; D unresolved. The CDR3 nucleotides are TGCAGCGTTGCGGCGTTGGAGACCCAGTACTTC. This sequence encodes CSVAALETQYF.